This record covers a single T cell receptor beta chain. Its antigen is as yet unknown. This entry comes from a study of cytomegalovirus exposure and HLA in healthy donors. The table came from immunoSEQ multiplex PCR; TCRdb's copy has only in-frame clones and leaves some out. The profile shows around 70,000 clones, 94% of them singletons. Study-wide results and caveats: TCR beta chains numbering some 150 were designated cytomegalovirus-associated. It was reportedly the case that the classifier diagnosed cytomegalovirus status with high specificity and sensitivity. TCR sequences were mostly rare, though some public TCRs occurred in many donors.

V lost 6 bases and J lost 2, with 17 bases in between. The V gene's germline CDR1 is MNHEY and CDR2 SVGAGI. The CDR3 length is 15 residues. The rearrangement uses TRBV6-5 and TRBJ2-7, with D perhaps TRBD2 (6 bases). The sample taken for sequencing was PBMCs. This clonotype originated in a man younger than 35 in good health and CMV-seropositive. The CDR3 sequence: CASSRYAGLAYEQYF. The CDR3 region has the DNA TGTGCCAGCAGCCGATACGCGGGACTCGCCTACGAGCAGTACTTC.